The 27 T cell receptor beta chains in this list originate from one sample, sequenced in a study of CD8 T cells in ankylosing spondylitis. TCRdb redid the calling of the 5' RACE reads with MiXCR, one entry per CDR3 protein. The sample contains some 250,000 distinct CDR3 sequences, 8.6% of which appear only once. Material: blood, either unsorted or a sorted T cell fraction (not recorded which). The receptor source for this set is a male donor with ankylosing spondylitis or in good health (not recorded which).

About this clonotype: A read error may account for a junction end that differs from germline. The V call is TRBV27, the J call TRBJ2-5, with D unresolved. This CDR3 has 10 amino acids. The germline V gene encodes CDR1 MNHEY and CDR2 SMNVEV (reference sequence). The CDR3 coding sequence is TGTGCCAGCGGTTTCGAGACCCAGTACTTC. Its protein is CASGFETQYF.

In its sample, this clonotype was seen a few times. This chain links TRBV6-1 with TRBJ2-5; 8 positions agree with TRBD2. The CDR3 covers 14 residues. Germline trimming cut 3 bases from V and 4 bases from J; bases unmatched to any gene: 4. CDR1 MNHNS and CDR2 SASEGT come from the germline V gene. CDR3 sequence: CASSDGGAVETQYF. CDR3 sequence (DNA): TGTGCCAGCAGTGACGGGGGGGCCGTAGAGACCCAGTACTTC.

In its sample, this clonotype was seen many times. The rearrangement uses TRBV4-2 and TRBJ1-4; the D is unclear. V was shortened by 0 bases and J by 2 bases, with 7 bases between the two germline ends. Germline CDR1 is LGHNA and CDR2 is YNFKEQ. The CDR3 is made up of 15 amino acids. The CDR3 bases are TGTGCCAGCAGCCAAGATAGGAGGACTAATGAAAAACTGTTTTTT. This translates into CASSQDRRTNEKLFF.

There are a few counts of this clonotype. The chain combines TRBV15 with TRBJ2-6, with TRBD1 as a possible D gene (6 bases). Between the trimmed V and J ends, which lost 6 bases and 2 bases, there was a span of 14 bases. Germline CDR1 and CDR2: LNHNV and YYDKDF (reference sequence). This CDR3 comprises 16 residues. CDR3 amino acids: CATRAPGEPGANVLTF. CDR3 bases: TGTGCCACCAGGGCACCAGGGGAACCTGGGGCCAACGTCCTGACTTTC.

This clonotype was seen ten or more times. The rearrangement joins TRBV20-1 to TRBJ2-7; 8 bases map to TRBD1. This CDR3 comprises 13 residues. V shed 4 bases, J shed 0 bases, and the junction held 2 bases outside the gene matches. CDR1 is DFQATT, CDR2 SNEGSKA, per germline (reference sequence). The CDR3 DNA reads TGCAGTGCTATTACAGGGGGCTCCTACGAGCAGTACTTC. The encoded protein is CSAITGGSYEQYF.

This clonotype has ten or more counts. This rearrangement joins TRBV20-1 to TRBJ2-1, with D possibly TRBD1 on 6 matching bases. V was pared by 0 bases and J by 10 bases, with 13 bases between. The CDR3 is made up of 13 amino acids. Germline-derived CDR1 and CDR2 are DFQATT and SNEGSKA (reference sequence). The chain's CDR3 is CSARDGFRGEQFF. The CDR3 DNA sequence: TGCAGTGCTAGAGATGGTTTCAGGGGCGAGCAGTTCTTC.

This clonotype appeared a few times. The gene calls are TRBV20-1 and TRBJ2-1; 10 bases line up with TRBD2. Germline V gene sequence: CDR1 DFQATT, CDR2 SNEGSKA (reference sequence). The CDR3 has 15 residues. V gave up 5 bases and J gave up 7 bases; unmatched junction bases: 11. The CDR3 coding sequence is TGCAGTGCTGGGGGTGTCAGCGGGGGGGCGAATGAGCAGTTCTTC. This encodes CSAGGVSGGANEQFF.

In the case of this clonotype: A read error may be the cause here, since a much bigger clone is one base away. The chain employs TRBV10-3 and TRBJ2-2; D not certain. The V gene's germline CDR1 is ENHRY and CDR2 SYGVKD. This CDR3 region has 13 residues. V lost 10 bases, J lost 6 bases, and 15 bases lay in between. The CDR3 here is CATALTLPGELFF. In DNA, the CDR3 is TGTGCCACCGCCCTTACCTTGCCCGGGGAGCTGTTTTTT.

This chain links TRBV6-1 with TRBJ2-6; tentative D call: TRBD2 (5 bases). V shed 9 bases and J shed 4 bases, with 10 bases lying between them. CDR1 and CDR2 from the germline V gene are MNHNS and SASEGT. There are 13 residues in the CDR3. The CDR3 here is CASSGVGANVLTF. CDR3 in DNA: TGTGCCAGTTCCGGGGTCGGGGCCAACGTCCTGACTTTC.

The rearrangement joins TRBV5-6 to TRBJ2-1; D may be TRBD1 or TRBD2 (5 bases each). This CDR3 spans 15 amino acids. Trimming took 4 bases from V and 7 from J, leaving 18 bases between them. In germline, CDR1 is SGHDT, CDR2 YYEEEE. The CDR3 spells CASSRDHPYRNEQFF. The CDR3 DNA is TGTGCCAGCAGCCGGGACCATCCCTATCGAAATGAGCAGTTCTTC.

This clonotype has at least ten counts. This chain uses TRBV6-5 with TRBJ1-6; 8 bases are a match to TRBD1. V trimming: 2 bases; J trimming: 9 bases; junction bases outside the gene matches: 9. Germline CDR1 MNHEY, CDR2 SVGAGI. This CDR3 is 16 amino acids long. Written as DNA, the CDR3 is TGTGCCAGCAGTTACCCCCAGGGGGCAACTGGTTCACCCCTCCACTTT. Amino acid sequence: CASSYPQGATGSPLHF.

This clonotype was counted at least ten times. The V and J genes are TRBV7-2 and TRBJ2-3, with 9 bases identical to TRBD2. The junction had 0 bases not matched to a gene; V was cut back by 1 base and J by 1 base. The germline CDR1 and CDR2 sequences are SGHTA and FQGNSA. The CDR3 loop spans 15 amino acids. The CDR3 nucleotides read TGTGCCAGCAGCTTAGTAGCGGGAGGCACAGATACGCAGTATTTT. Amino acids: CASSLVAGGTDTQYF.

In this sample, this clonotype turned up many times. The CDR3 sequence: CASSGTAQETQYF. The CDR3, as DNA: TGTGCCAGCAGTGGGACAGCTCAAGAGACCCAGTACTTC. The chain recombines TRBV12-3 or TRBV12-4 with TRBJ2-5, with TRBD1 matching over 7 bases. There are 13 residues in the CDR3. The V and J ends lost 5 bases and 2 bases, in that order; junction bases with no gene match: 2.

In its sample, this clonotype was seen many times. CDR3 bases: TGCAGTGCTAGAAGTAGAGATGAAAAACTGTTTTTT. It yields the protein CSARSRDEKLFF. The gene calls are TRBV20-1 and TRBJ1-4; D gene ambiguous. Trimming pared 2 bases from V and 6 bases from J, leaving 7 bases between. The germline V gene encodes CDR1 DFQATT and CDR2 SNEGSKA (reference sequence). This CDR3 contains 12 residues.

The chain couples TRBV20-1 to TRBJ2-1; 9 bases agree with TRBD2. Unmatched junction bases numbered 8, after V lost 0 bases and J lost 8 bases. Germline CDR1 and CDR2: DFQATT and SNEGSKA (reference sequence). The CDR3 sequence is 15 residues long. The CDR3 DNA reads TGCAGTGCTAGAGAGAGGGCTAGCGGGGCGGATGAGCAGTTCTTC. Encoded protein: CSARERASGADEQFF.

This clonotype was counted only a few times. The CDR3 DNA sequence: TGTGCCAGCAGCTTCGGACAGGGAGGAATTCAGCCCCAGCATTTT. Its translation is CASSFGQGGIQPQHF. The chain carries TRBV7-2 and TRBJ1-5, with 8 bases matching TRBD1. The V and J ends lost 3 bases and 6 bases, in that order; junction bases with no gene match: 7. Per germline, CDR1 SGHTA and CDR2 FQGNSA. CDR3 size: 15 residues.

There are many counts of this clonotype. J is TRBJ2-7 and V is TRBV20-1; D perhaps matches TRBD1 (6 bases). The CDR3 is 13 residues long. CDR1 and CDR2 (germline): DFQATT, SNEGSKA (reference sequence). V gave up 2 bases and J gave up 6 bases, with 14 bases separating them. The CDR3 protein is CSARISGAGEQYF. The CDR3 region has the DNA TGCAGTGCTAGAATATCAGGGGCCGGCGAGCAGTACTTC.

In its sample, this clonotype was seen many times. The V gene is TRBV12-3 or TRBV12-4, the J gene TRBJ2-2; D call uncertain. The CDR3 contains 12 residues. V was trimmed by 6 bases and J by 6 bases, leaving 8 bases between them. The CDR3 here is CASRGFPGELFF. Written as DNA, the CDR3 is TGTGCCAGCAGGGGATTCCCCGGGGAGCTGTTTTTT.

The chain carries TRBV7-2 and TRBJ2-1; D not certain. The V end was cut by 0 bases, the J end by 0 bases, with 12 bases between. CDR1 and CDR2 (germline): SGHTA, FQGNSA. The CDR3 runs to 17 residues. In DNA, the CDR3 is TGTGCCAGCAGCTTAGCCGAATTAGGTTTCTCCTACAATGAGCAGTTCTTC. Encoded protein: CASSLAELGFSYNEQFF.

The sample holds many counts of this clonotype. The chain is built from TRBV4-2 and TRBJ2-1, with TRBD2 as a possible D gene (5 bases). The CDR3 is made up of 13 amino acids. Germline V gives CDR1 LGHNA, CDR2 YNFKEQ. Trimming removed 1 base from V and 8 bases from J, with 9 bases in between. In DNA, the CDR3 is TGTGCCAGCAGCCAAGTCTTCGGGGATGAGCAGTTCTTC. Residues: CASSQVFGDEQFF.

Many counts were recorded for this clonotype. The gene calls are TRBV6-1 and TRBJ1-1; possibly TRBD1 for D (5 bases). The CDR3 is 14 residues long. CDR1 is MNHNS and CDR2 is SASEGT in the germline V gene. Between the trimmed V and J ends, which lost 3 bases and 4 bases, there was a span of 12 bases. The CDR3 bases are TGTGCCAGCAGTGATTCCGGGGCCCTCACTGAAGCTTTCTTT. It yields the protein CASSDSGALTEAFF.

This clonotype turned up a few times. The chain links TRBV18 to TRBJ1-5; 12 bases line up with TRBD1. The CDR3 runs to 18 residues. V gave up 5 bases and J gave up 6 bases; unmatched junction bases: 14. Germline CDR1 reads KGHSH; CDR2 reads LQKENI. The CDR3 reads CASSVGTGGVRLGQPQHF. The CDR3 DNA sequence: TGTGCCAGCTCAGTCGGGACAGGGGGCGTTCGGCTTGGTCAGCCCCAGCATTTT.

This clonotype was found many times. In DNA form, the CDR3 reads TGTGCCAGCAGCCCCCTTGGACTCCGCTACGGGGGTGGCACAGATACGCAGTATTTT. Its translation is CASSPLGLRYGGGTDTQYF. The gene calls are TRBV11-2 and TRBJ2-3; D perhaps matches TRBD2 (6 bases). The germline V gene encodes CDR1 SGHAT and CDR2 FQNNGV. The CDR3 sequence is 19 residues long. The V and J ends lost 5 bases and 1 base respectively, with 25 bases between them.

This clonotype occurred many times. Germline and junction disagree at one end, which may indicate a read error. The rearrangement uses TRBV7-8 and TRBJ2-7; 14 bases align to TRBD2. The CDR3 loop spans 20 amino acids. In germline, CDR1 is SGHVS, CDR2 FQNEAQ. The CDR3 DNA follows: TGTGCCAGCAGTCCTTCTGCGACCGGGACTAGCGGGAGCTTCTCCAACGAGCAGTACTTC. It specifies CASSPSATGTSGSFSNEQYF.

In this sample, this clonotype turned up a few times. Its ends do not fully match the called genes, so a read error is possible. J is TRBJ2-1 and V is TRBV20-1; 7 bases fit TRBD1. Germline V lookup: CDR1 DFQATT, CDR2 SNEGSKA (reference sequence). The CDR3 loop spans 17 amino acids. For the CDR3, the DNA is TGCTGTGCTAGAGATCAAGGGGGCAGAGGATTATTTAATGAGCAGTTCTTC. Translating it yields CCARDQGGRGLFNEQFF.

This clonotype was detected ten times or more. The chain recombines TRBV4-3 with TRBJ1-3; no reliable D call. Germline V gene data show CDR1 as LGHNA and CDR2 as YSLEER. There are 18 residues in the CDR3. Trimming left V 3 bases short and J 0 bases short, with 18 bases between. The CDR3 DNA is TGCGCCAGCAGCCAGCACCCCCTACCCTCGAGCTCTGGAAACACCATATATTTT. Residues: CASSQHPLPSSSGNTIYF.

This clonotype came up many times. The V call is TRBV28, the J call TRBJ2-5, with D perhaps TRBD1 or TRBD2 (5 bases each). V dropped 6 bases and J dropped 5 bases, with 16 bases sitting between them. This CDR3 contains 14 residues. Germline CDR1 and CDR2: MDHEN and SYDVKM. In DNA form, the CDR3 reads TGTGCCAGCAGCTTGCTCGGGGCGCTGGAGACCCAGTACTTC. It yields the protein CASSLLGALETQYF. The full variable domain, with the rest looked up from reference TRBV28 and TRBJ2-5, is DVKVTQSSRYLVKRTGEKVFLECVQDMDHENMFWYRQDPGLGLRLIYFSYDVKMKEKGDIPEGYSVSREKKERFSLILESASTNQTSMYLCASSLLGALETQYFGPGTRLLVL.